One and the same sample provided the 17 T cell receptor beta chains below, sequenced in a study of blood T cell repertoires in COVID-19. Profiling relied on immunoSEQ multiplex PCR, and the TCRdb table lists in-frame clones only, not all of them. The table records around 110,000 clones, 82% of them present only once. Sequencing was performed on peripheral blood. The receptors come from a man between 65 and 85 years old with acute or convalescent COVID-19.

In this sample, this clone turned up once. The chain employs TRBV12-5 and TRBJ2-2; TRBD1 matches 10 bases. CDR1 is LGHNT and CDR2 is FRNRAP in the germline V gene. J gave up 0 bases and V 1 base, and 5 bases lay outside the gene matches. The CDR3 consists of 18 residues. CDR3 residues: CASGLGQGAGANTGELFF. Here the CDR3 DNA reads TGTGCTAGTGGTTTGGGACAGGGGGCCGGCGCGAACACCGGGGAGCTGTTTTTT.

The chain has TRBV10-3 and TRBJ2-3, with D maybe TRBD2 (5 bases). CDR1 is ENHRY, CDR2 SYGVKD, per germline. This CDR3 is 14 amino acids long. V was trimmed by 11 bases and J by 0 bases, leaving 15 bases between them. The CDR3 coding sequence is TGTGCCTCGCGGGCCGACCCTAGCACAGATACGCAGTATTTT. Translating gives CASRADPSTDTQYF.

The rearrangement joins TRBV18 to TRBJ2-3; weak D call: TRBD1 (5 bases). With 2 bases removed from V and 0 bases from J, the gap between germline ends came to 12 bases. CDR1 and CDR2 from the germline V gene are KGHSH and LQKENI. The CDR3 runs 16 residues. CDR3 sequence reads: CASSPVRQKSTDTQYF. CDR3 in DNA: TGTGCCAGCTCACCAGTGCGACAGAAAAGCACAGATACGCAGTATTTT.

CDR3 in amino acids: CASSSTMNTEAFF. CDR3 sequence (DNA): TGCGCCAGCAGCTCGACAATGAACACTGAAGCTTTCTTT. This rearrangement joins TRBV5-1 to TRBJ1-1, with no clear D. There are 13 residues in the CDR3. Trimming shortened V by 3 bases and J by 0 bases, and 6 bases separated the two germline ends. Germline V gene sequence: CDR1 SGHRS, CDR2 YFSETQ.

This clone was seen a handful of times. Here the CDR3 reads CASSFSTGAFF. The CDR3 DNA follows: TGTGCCAGCAGTTTTTCGACAGGAGCTTTCTTT. V and J are TRBV28 and TRBJ1-1; D perhaps matches TRBD1 (6 bases). This CDR3 contains 11 residues. Trimming took off 3 bases at V and 10 bases at J, with 9 bases between the two ends. Germline values: CDR1 MDHEN, CDR2 SYDVKM.

This clone was seen more than once but under ten times. The chain carries TRBV11-2 and TRBJ2-3; D unresolved. From germline, CDR1 is SGHAT and CDR2 FQNNGV. V lost 7 bases and J lost 2, with 13 bases in between. This CDR3 contains 14 residues. The CDR3 nucleotides are TGTGCCAGCACCTTTAGATTAACCACAGATACGCAGTATTTT. Its translation: CASTFRLTTDTQYF.

This clone was detected once. The chain is built from TRBV18 and TRBJ2-3, with TRBD1 matching 8 bases. Germline CDR1 is KGHSH and CDR2 is LQKENI. V gave up 3 bases and J gave up 6 bases; unmatched junction bases: 5. This CDR3 has 14 amino acids. DNA of the CDR3: TGTGCCAGCTCACCGGACAGGGAGGTGGATACGCAGTATTTT. This sequence encodes CASSPDREVDTQYF.

J is TRBJ1-1 and V is TRBV29-1; unclear D gene. The V end lost 7 bases, the J end lost 0 bases, and 21 bases lay between the germline ends. There are 16 residues in the CDR3. The germline CDR1 and CDR2 sequences are SQVTM and ANQGSEA. CDR3: CSAWSRGSIMNTEAFF. The CDR3 nucleotides read TGCAGCGCTTGGTCGAGAGGAAGTATCATGAACACTGAAGCTTTCTTT.

DNA of the CDR3: TGTGCCAGTACGACAGGGCGAGGAAACACCATATATTTT. Translation: CASTTGRGNTIYF. This chain links TRBV19 with TRBJ1-3; 7 bases match TRBD1. The CDR3 contains 13 residues. CDR1 LNHDA and CDR2 SQIVND come from the germline V gene (reference sequence). Losses at the gene ends were 7 bases for V and 4 bases for J; bases not matched to a gene: 4.

This clone was seen ten or more times. The V and J genes are TRBV30 and TRBJ1-5, with D possibly being TRBD1 (5 bases). The CDR3 sequence is 12 residues long. Looked up from germline, CDR1 is GTSNPN and CDR2 is SVGIG (reference sequence). Trimming left V 5 bases short and J 7 bases short, with 12 bases between. The CDR3: CAWGTGSQPQHF. CDR3 nucleotide sequence: TGTGCCTGGGGTACAGGTAGCCAGCCCCAGCATTTT. Supplemented by reference TRBV30 and TRBJ1-5, the full variable domain reads SQTIHQWPATLVQPVGSPLSLECTVEGTSNPNLYWYRQAAGRGLQLLFYSVGIGQISSEVPQNLSASRPQDRQFILSSKKLLLSDSGFYLCAWGTGSQPQHFGDGTRLSIL.

The rearrangement joins TRBV28 to TRBJ2-2, with D perhaps matching TRBD1 (6 bases). Germline V CDR1 and CDR2: MDHEN, SYDVKM. The CDR3 extends over 15 amino acids. Trimming removed 6 bases from V and 6 bases from J, with 17 bases in between. CDR3 nucleotide sequence: TGTGCCAGCAGCGCCTCATACAGGGCTGCCGGGGAGCTGTTTTTT. It specifies CASSASYRAAGELFF. Filled out from reference TRBV28 and TRBJ2-2, the complete variable domain reads DVKVTQSSRYLVKRTGEKVFLECVQDMDHENMFWYRQDPGLGLRLIYFSYDVKMKEKGDIPEGYSVSREKKERFSLILESASTNQTSMYLCASSASYRAAGELFFGEGSRLTVL.

This chain links TRBV9 with TRBJ2-3; weak D call: TRBD2 (7 bases). Germline CDR1 reads SGDLS; CDR2 reads YYNGEE. The CDR3 spans 15 residues. Trimming removed 2 bases at V and 3 bases at J, with 13 bases between. The CDR3 nucleotides read TGTGCCAGCAGCGTGGGGGGGCATTTTACAGATACGCAGTATTTT. It yields the protein CASSVGGHFTDTQYF.

The gene calls are TRBV10-1 and TRBJ2-3, with 9 bases lining up with TRBD2. The V and J ends lost 4 bases and 0 bases, in that order; junction bases with no gene match: 5. CDR3 size: 16 residues. Looked up from germline, CDR1 is WNHNN and CDR2 is SYGVQD (reference sequence). CDR3 nucleotide sequence: TGCGCCAGCAGTGTAGCGGGGGCGCCTAGCACAGATACGCAGTATTTT. Encoded protein: CASSVAGAPSTDTQYF.

The V gene is TRBV5-1, the J gene TRBJ2-7, with D perhaps TRBD1 (6 bases). Trimming left V 0 bases short and J 5 bases short, with 12 bases between. Germline V gene data show CDR1 as SGHRS and CDR2 as YFSETQ. This CDR3 spans 14 amino acids. CDR3 DNA: TGCGCCAGCAGCTTGGACTTTCCAGGGGACGAGCAGTACTTC. Translating gives CASSLDFPGDEQYF.

V gene TRBV5-1 combines with J gene TRBJ1-1; 7 bases match TRBD1. CDR1 is SGHRS and CDR2 is YFSETQ in the germline V gene. The CDR3 runs to 15 residues. Trimming cost V 0 bases and J 4 bases; bases outside gene matches: 6. CDR3 nucleotides: TGCGCCAGCAGCTTGGGACAGGGACGAGGCACTGAAGCTTTCTTT. Its translation: CASSLGQGRGTEAFF.

This sequence joins TRBV28 and TRBJ1-2; 10 nucleotides agree with TRBD1. The V and J ends lost 9 bases and 6 bases, in that order; junction bases with no gene match: 7. The CDR3 has 13 amino acids. Germline values: CDR1 MDHEN, CDR2 SYDVKM. As DNA, the CDR3 is TGTGCCAGTGTCAGACAGGGGGCGAATGGCTACACCTTC. Its protein is CASVRQGANGYTF.

The chain carries TRBV5-4 and TRBJ2-7; D might be TRBD2 (5 bases). Trimming stripped 3 bases from V and 2 bases from J, with 12 bases between. CDR1 is SGHNT, CDR2 YYREEE, per germline (reference sequence). This CDR3 spans 14 amino acids. CDR3 residues: CASSSDLNAYEQYF. The CDR3 nucleotides are TGTGCCAGCAGCTCGGACTTAAATGCCTACGAGCAGTACTTC.